What follows is one T cell receptor (beta chain) and its context. This record belongs to a study of blood T cell repertoires in COVID-19. The wider study: COVID-19 samples, acute and convalescent, were from the United States, Italy and Spain. In each case, the material was cDNA or gDNA derived from T cells, B-cell-depleted T cells, or PBMCs.

As processed by the authors: Amplification of reference gene primers provided the estimated nucleated cell counts. Profiled with immunoSEQ multiplex PCR; TCRdb holds only in-frame clones, not every one. V, J and clone size were drawn from that table, and D and trimming were deduced from the DNA. The repertoire holds 110,000 or so clones, with roughly 80% as singletons. In germline, CDR1 is MGHRA, CDR2 YSYEKL. The V and J ends lost 5 bases and 4 bases, in that order; junction bases with no gene match: 18. CDR3 length: 18 amino acids. The sequencing input was peripheral blood. The gene calls are TRBV4-1 and TRBJ2-5; 8 bases are shared with TRBD1. The receptor comes from a man aged 45-65 years with acute or convalescent COVID-19. This chain's CDR3 is CASSISARQGRLGETQYF. The CDR3 DNA reads as TGCGCCAGCAGCATCAGCGCCCGACAGGGGAGGTTAGGAGAGACCCAGTACTTC.